The sequence of this T cell receptor beta chain was determined in a study of blood T cell repertoires in COVID-19 (TCRdb year 2020). Looking at the study overall: Samples covering the acute and convalescent phases of COVID-19 were provided by collaborators in the United States, Italy and Spain. The samples were drawn from the first 160 participants of the ongoing ImmuneRACE study and from 1,254 subjects provided by 6 global collaborators. Where available, HLA class I and class II types were obtained from metadata supplied by the sample provider rather than from assay-based typing. The repertoires were released in a freely available public database meant as a resource for research on the immune response to SARS-CoV-2. The prospective study material was composed of cDNA or gDNA derived from T cells, B-cell-depleted T cells, or PBMCs. Subjects who had been exposed to COVID-19, were actively infected with it, or had recovered from it provided the deeply sampled blood TCRbeta repertoires that made up the dataset. Nearly every sample came with metadata listing a de-identified subject ID, COVID-19 status, age in years and sex.

Whole blood was collected in K2EDTA tubes by collaborating institutions according to the institutions' own protocols. Collaborator samples were shipped for TCRbeta analysis as frozen whole blood, isolated PBMCs, or DNA extracted from either sample type. Ends trimmed: V by 2 bases, J by 7 bases; bases unmatched to a gene: 12. CDR1 and CDR2 are read off the germline V gene as SGDLS and YYNGEE. The CDR3 runs 15 amino acids, cysteine and phenylalanine included. Just the 45-base CDR3 DNA is kept, in frame starting at base 1. About this clone: Its binding antigen is unknown. Within one base of it there is no much larger clone, and no base qualities were kept.

TCRbeta CDR3 regions were amplified from genomic DNA using the immunoSEQ Assay, a bias-controlled multiplex PCR. In the original analysis: The number of nucleated cells in each sample was estimated by amplification of reference gene primers within the assay. To quantify the absolute abundance of each unique TCRbeta CDR3 rearrangement, sequence reads were collapsed and filtered. For each sample, productive Simpson clonality was calculated as the square root of Simpson's diversity index across productive rearrangements. Held by TCRdb, this immuneACCESS table contains in-frame sequences only and omits some clones. Under half of the omission traces to an unresolved V gene where checked; the cause of the rest is unknown. For V, J and clone size, that table is used; D and trimming come from the DNA. The sample has around 180,000 clones on record, over 80% of them singletons. The top ten hold 4.5% to 6.5% of the sample.

The research as a whole found: How much clinical and demographic metadata was included differed by source and by participant, and the metadata was provided uncurated.

The TCR originated in a woman aged 25 to 39 with acute or convalescent COVID-19. In this chain, TRBV9 is recombined with TRBJ2-7, with TRBD1 matching 7 junction bases. Sequencing used peripheral blood. CDR3 protein: CASSVRDRWVGEQYF. The DNA reads TGTGCCAGCAGCGTCCGGGACAGATGGGTAGGGGAGCAGTACTTC.